These 6 T cell receptor beta chains came from one sample sequenced in a study of blood T cells in healthy people across ages. A second PCR of 7 to 11 cycles used a sample-barcoded 5' primer and a J-beta primer mix. TCRdb recomputed calls from the 5' RACE reads with MiXCR, one row per CDR3 protein. The sample yields about 1.6 million distinct CDR3 sequences, around 36% seen once. Sequenced input: blood. All receptors come from a woman aged 25 to 45 in good health.

Comments on this clonotype: A much larger clonotype is one base distant, so this may be a read error. This rearrangement joins TRBV29-1 to TRBJ2-7, with D maybe TRBD2 (6 bases). This CDR3 contains 12 residues. Trimming removed 7 bases at V and 7 bases at J, with 17 bases between. Germline V CDR1 and CDR2: SQVTM, ANQGSEA. The CDR3 DNA is TGCAGCGGGGCTAGCGCGGCGAGGGAGCAGTACTTC. Translating it yields CSGASAAREQYF.

This clonotype appeared a few times. This chain joins TRBV7-9 and TRBJ1-4; tentatively, D is TRBD1 (5 bases). Trimming shortened V by 2 bases and J by 8 bases, and 12 bases separated the two germline ends. The CDR3 contains 14 residues. The germline CDR1 and CDR2 sequences are SEHNR and FQNEAQ (reference sequence). This CDR3 reads CASSLMARDEKLFF. DNA for the CDR3: TGTGCCAGCAGCTTAATGGCACGGGACGAAAAACTGTTTTTT.

This clonotype was detected many times. The chain uses TRBV5-1 and TRBJ2-7; TRBD2 matches at 8 bases. After removal of 6 bases from V and 5 bases from J, the junction contained 4 bases not matched to a gene. CDR3 size: 12 residues. The germline gives CDR1 SGHRS, CDR2 YFSETQ. The CDR3 DNA follows: TGCGCCAGCACTTCGGGAGGGAACGAGCAGTACTTC. Translation gives CASTSGGNEQYF. Looking up the rest from reference TRBV5-1 and TRBJ2-7 gives the full variable domain: KAGVTQTPRYLIKTRGQQVTLSCSPISGHRSVSWYQQTPGQGLQFLFEYFSETQRNKGNFPGRFSGRQFSNSRSEMNVSTLELGDSALYLCASTSGGNEQYFGPGTRLTVT.

This clonotype was picked up a small number of times. The rearrangement joins TRBV3-1 to TRBJ2-7, with a possible D match to TRBD2 (7 bases). Germline loops: CDR1 LGHDT, CDR2 YNNKEL (reference sequence). Between the trimmed V and J ends, which lost 4 bases and 6 bases, there was a span of 22 bases. The CDR3 has 16 amino acids. The CDR3 is CASSRYRWYREGEQYF. The CDR3 DNA follows: TGTGCCAGCAGCCGATACCGGTGGTACAGGGAGGGCGAGCAGTACTTC.

This clonotype was detected a few times. The gene calls are TRBV20-1 and TRBJ2-5, with D tentatively TRBD2 (6 bases). Germline V CDR1 and CDR2: DFQATT, SNEGSKA (reference sequence). This CDR3 is built from 14 residues. V was pared by 7 bases and J by 5 bases, with 20 bases between. The CDR3 DNA is TGCAGTGGGGCGGACGGGAGAAGTCGGGAGACCCAGTACTTC. Protein: CSGADGRSRETQYF.

CDR3 in amino acids: CASSVEDRGSDGYTF. CDR3 in DNA: TGTGCCAGCAGCGTAGAGGACAGGGGCTCGGACGGCTACACCTTC. The chain couples TRBV9 to TRBJ1-2, with TRBD1 matching 9 bases. Per the germline V gene, CDR1 is SGDLS and CDR2 is YYNGEE. V was clipped by 0 bases and J by 8 bases; unmatched bases: 8. This CDR3 contains 15 residues. Drawing the rest from reference TRBV9 and TRBJ1-2, the complete variable domain is DSGVTQTPKHLITATGQRVTLRCSPRSGDLSVYWYQQSLDQGLQFLIQYYNGEERAKGNILERFSAQQFPDLHSELNLSSLELGDSALYFCASSVEDRGSDGYTFGSGTRLTVV.